This entry features one T cell receptor (beta chain) sequence. Its cognate antigen has yet to be identified. Per-base qualities were not stored, and no clone one base away is much larger. The data belong to a study of blood T cells in healthy people across ages (dated by TCRdb to 2015 to 2017). Broadly, across the study: In model experiments, template switching captured roughly one uniquely barcoded TCR beta cDNA molecule for every two T cells. Age-related changes in TCR beta repertoire diversity were measured in the study by deep sequencing normalized with unique cDNA molecular identifiers. The donors were split into four age groups: young (average about 15 years), middle-aged (39), aged (about 62) and long-lived (approximately 89). To avoid experimental bias, donors of different ages were distributed randomly across sequencing lanes. Using the same blood draw, the study looked at two additional independent replicas of 1 million unique cDNA reads for two donors, one aged 18 to 30 and the other aged 80 or older.

Results the study describes overall, beyond this receptor: Compared with the aged group, more naive CD4+ T cells, fewer expanded clones and increased TCR diversity were shown by the long-lived group, suggesting age selection. Because profiling used bulk unsorted PBMCs, naive and antigen-experienced compartments could not be compared conclusively. Estimates of total diversity based on one million sequenced T cells were regarded as lower bounds and as underestimates. Donor CMV infection status was unknown, potentially confounding age-related changes in expanded clonotypes. As age increased, observed TCR beta diversity per million T cells dropped in a roughly linear way, and a significant reduction was already evident by age about 40. There was a strong correlation between observed TCR beta diversity and the percentage of naive T cells measured by flow cytometry.

The 39 donors, aged roughly 6 to 90 years, were systemically healthy Caucasian individuals from Russia. Approximately 9 milliliters of peripheral blood were collected from each donor into EDTA-treated Vacutainer tubes. Ficoll-Paque density-gradient centrifugation was used to isolate PBMCs, with at least 7 million obtained per sample. Trizol reagent was used to extract total RNA from the PBMCs, yielding at least 6 micrograms per sample. The percentages of naive CD45RAhigh/CD27high T cells were determined by flow cytometry on a PBMC aliquot from every donor. Libraries were made using 5' RACE. TCRdb names Illumina HiSeq 2500 as the instrument used. The second PCR ran for roughly 7 to 11 cycles and used a J-beta primer mix along with a sample-barcoded 5' primer. Each TCR beta cDNA molecule received a unique molecular identifier from a template-switch 5' adaptor carrying 12 random nucleotides. At least 2.5 million CDR3-containing paired-end reads were obtained from each sample. The Mint cDNA synthesis kit, primed by a TRBC-specific oligonucleotide, was used to synthesize first-strand cDNA from all RNA. Following uracil-DNA glycosylase treatment, a first 18-cycle PCR with universal primers M1SS and BC2_uni_R was performed on all cDNA. The paper's processing steps were these. For normalization, 1 million high-quality reads were randomly selected from each sample, with every read carrying a distinct molecular identifier. Instead of being binned into consensus sequences, reads that shared molecular identifiers were thrown out. MiTCR, run with a Q25 quality threshold and the strictest error-elimination algorithm, handled CDR3 identification, clonotype clustering and error correction. Lower-bound total TCR beta diversity was estimated with a nonparametric unseen species model using Euler transformation. TCRdb reran the public reads through fastp at Q25 and MiXCR, keeping productive beta chains. One record per CDR3 amino acid sequence lists the most common genes and DNA. These V and J calls rely on TCRdb rather than the paper's analysis. For this sample the table gives under 850,000 distinct CDR3 sequences, of which 35% to 40% were detected only once. 13% of the sample is held by the ten biggest clonotypes.

The CDR3 measures 15 amino acids from cysteine to phenylalanine. Only CDR3 DNA remains: 45 bases, in frame from the first base. Based on the germline V gene (reference sequence), the CDR1 and CDR2 sequences are DFQATT and SNEGSKA. Trimming removed 5 bases from V and 6 bases from J, leaving 20 bases between the germline ends. The sequenced material came from blood. This TCR was recovered from a man between 18 and 29 years old in good health. The chain was built from TRBV20-1 and TRBJ2-1; a tentative D call is TRBD2 (5 bases match). Here is the DNA: TGCAGTGCTCCTTCTCTGCCGGGGTCGGTCAATGAGCAGTTCTTC. Its coded protein is CSAPSLPGSVNEQFF.